Listed below are T cell receptor beta chains from one sample, sequenced in a study of T cell responses to AZD1222 COVID-19 vaccine. Some clones are missing from TCRdb's copy, which holds only in-frame ones; the method was immunoSEQ multiplex PCR. The repertoire consists of 75,000 to 95,000 clones, with 80% to 90% occurring once and the leading ten covering about 13%. Sequences were derived from peripheral blood, sampled on day 0 of AZD1222 vaccination. The receptors were gathered from an adult in good health. The CDR3 runs from the conserved cysteine through the conserved F or W. A D gene is named only where the DNA matches it firmly. Where a row states a size, it is once, few, many or the class of an expanded clone; other rows omit it.

>TRBV6-2/TRBV6-3|.|.|TRBJ2-2
TGTGCCAGCAGTTACTCGGGATCATCCCGGGAGCTGTTTTTT
CASSYSGSSRELFF
>TRBV29-1|once|.|TRBJ1-2
TGCAGCGTGGACCGCCCGACGGCGGGGGAGAACTATGGCTACACCTTC
CSVDRPTAGENYGYTF
>TRBV6-5|.|TRBD1|TRBJ2-7
TGTGCCAGCAACCTGGACAGGACCTCCTACGAGCAGTACTTC
CASNLDRTSYEQYF
>TRBV18|.|.|TRBJ1-3
TGTGCCAGCTCACCTCGGGACACTGGAAACACCATATATTTT
CASSPRDTGNTIYF
>TRBV7-2|.|.|TRBJ1-1
TGTGCCAGCAGCTTTTGGGGGGCCGGAACTGAAGCTTTCTTT
CASSFWGAGTEAFF
>TRBV24-1|.|.|TRBJ1-5
TGTGCCACCAGTGCAACACGGACTAATCAGCCCCAGCATTTT
CATSATRTNQPQHF
>TRBV7-8|.|.|TRBJ2-2
TGTGCCAGCAGCTCAGATCCCCAAGGATCGAACACCGGGGAGCTGTTTTTT
CASSSDPQGSNTGELFF
>TRBV28|.|.|TRBJ2-3
TGTGCCAGCGGTGCGGCAAGCTTTTGGACAGATACGCAGTATTTT
CASGAASFWTDTQYF
>TRBV28|.|TRBD2|TRBJ2-1
TGTGCCAGCAGTACCGCCGGGACTAGCGTCAATGAGCAGTTCTTC
CASSTAGTSVNEQFF
>TRBV7-2|.|.|TRBJ1-6
TGTGCCAGCAGCCTGAGCGGGACAACTTCACCCCTCCACTTT
CASSLSGTTSPLHF
>TRBV5-5|.|.|TRBJ2-5
TGTGCCAGCAGCTTGTGGGCAAGGGAAGAAGAGACCCAGTACTTC
CASSLWAREEETQYF
>TRBV12-5|.|TRBD2|TRBJ2-2
TGTGCTAGCAAGCGGGGGGGCGGCGGGGAGCTGTTTTTT
CASKRGGGGELFF
>TRBV7-6|.|.|TRBJ2-1
TGTGCCAGCAGTCCCTCTAGCGCCAGCTCCTACAATGAGCAGTTCTTC
CASSPSSASSYNEQFF
>TRBV19|.|.|TRBJ2-5
TGTGCCAGTAGTCGAAATGGGGGGCCGGTTCAAGAGACCCAGTACTTC
CASSRNGGPVQETQYF
>TRBV7-3|.|.|TRBJ1-1
TGTGCCAGCAGCTTTGGAGGGGTCACTGAAGCTTTCTTT
CASSFGGVTEAFF
>TRBV3-1/TRBV3-2|.|.|TRBJ2-3
TGTGCCAGCAGCCATACAGATACGCAGTATTTT
CASSHTDTQYF
>TRBV29-1|.|.|TRBJ1-2
TGCAGCGTTGCCCCTGGGGACTATGGCTACACCTTC
CSVAPGDYGYTF
>TRBV9|.|.|TRBJ2-5
TGTGCCAGCAGCGTAGAGGGGGGGTTGGAGACCCAGTACTTC
CASSVEGGLETQYF
>TRBV21-1|.|.|TRBJ1-5
TGTGCCAGCAGCAAAGAGCGTAGACAGGGAAGAAGAAATCAGCCCCAGCATTTT
CASSKERRQGRRNQPQHF
>TRBV7-2|once|.|TRBJ2-7
TGTGCCAGCAGCTTAAAGTTCGAGCAGTACTTC
CASSLKFEQYF
>TRBV9|.|.|TRBJ2-7
TGTGCCAGCAGCGTAGTCGGAGGGGGGCCCTCCGAGCAGTACTTC
CASSVVGGGPSEQYF
>TRBV13|.|TRBD1|TRBJ1-1
TGTGCCAGCAGCTTACGGGACAGTTACACTGAAGCTTTCTTT
CASSLRDSYTEAFF
>TRBV28|.|.|TRBJ2-1
TGTGCCAGCATGCCGGGGGCAGTGGGGAGCAATGAGCAGTTCTTC
CASMPGAVGSNEQFF
>TRBV28|.|TRBD1|TRBJ1-2
TGTGCCAGCAGAAAACAGGGGGATGACTATGGCTACACCTTC
CASRKQGDDYGYTF
>TRBV5-1|.|.|TRBJ1-3
TGCGCCAGCAGCTTGGTCGGGTCAGGAAACACCATATATTTT
CASSLVGSGNTIYF
>TRBV18|.|.|TRBJ2-5
TGTGCCAGCTCACCAATCGGAGAGACCCAGTACTTC
CASSPIGETQYF
>TRBV7-3|.|.|TRBJ2-1
TGTGCCAGCAGCTTTAACGCCCAGGGCAATGAGCAGTTCTTC
CASSFNAQGNEQFF
>TRBV5-4|.|.|TRBJ2-3
TGTGCCAGCAGCTTGGCCCCTGGGACCACAGATACGCAGTATTTT
CASSLAPGTTDTQYF
>TRBV15|.|.|TRBJ2-1
TGTGCCACCAGCAGAGTTGTATTGGGGGAGCAGTTCTTC
CATSRVVLGEQFF
>TRBV28|few|TRBD1|TRBJ1-2
TGTGCCAGCACCACAGGGGGCGACTATGGCTACACCTTC
CASTTGGDYGYTF
>TRBV12-5|.|.|TRBJ1-5
TGTGCTAGTGGTTTGGCCGACAGCCGCAATCAGCCCCAGCATTTT
CASGLADSRNQPQHF
>TRBV15|.|.|TRBJ1-4
TGTGCCACCAGCAGGGGCCCTAATGAAAAACTGTTTTTT
CATSRGPNEKLFF
>TRBV7-9|.|TRBD1|TRBJ1-2
TGTGCCAGCAGCCCTGGGGAAACAGGGGGTGACCCGGGAGGCTACACCTTC
CASSPGETGGDPGGYTF
>TRBV30|.|.|TRBJ2-5
TGTGCCTGGAGTCAGAGCGGGCTGGAGACCCAGTACTTC
CAWSQSGLETQYF
>TRBV7-2|.|.|TRBJ2-3
TGTGCCAGCAGCTTAGCGTCGGCGGGCTTGAGCACAGATACGCAGTATTTT
CASSLASAGLSTDTQYF
>TRBV9|.|.|TRBJ2-7
TGTGCCAGCAGCGGCCACGGGACGGATACCTACGAGCAGTACTTC
CASSGHGTDTYEQYF
>TRBV4-2|once|.|TRBJ1-5
TGTGCCAGCAGCCAAGACCGGGGTAGGCACCAGCCCCAGCATTTT
CASSQDRGRHQPQHF
>TRBV12-3/TRBV12-4|.|TRBD1|TRBJ1-2
TGTGCCAGCAGTGCGACAGGGGTTGATGGCTACACCTTC
CASSATGVDGYTF
>TRBV3-1/TRBV3-2|.|.|TRBJ1-2
TGTGCCAGCAGCCAAGGGGACAAACTTTTCTATGGCTACACCTTC
CASSQGDKLFYGYTF
>TRBV2|.|.|TRBJ2-7
TGTGCCAGCAGTGAACAGCGGGACACCTACGAGCAGTACTTC
CASSEQRDTYEQYF
>TRBV7-9|.|.|TRBJ1-1
TGTGCCAGCAGCCGAGGCCCAGGGGACGGCACTGAAGCTTTCTTT
CASSRGPGDGTEAFF
>TRBV4-3|once|.|TRBJ1-2
TGCGCCAGCAGCCAAAGACAGAGCTATGGCTACACCTTC
CASSQRQSYGYTF
>TRBV10-3|once|.|TRBJ1-2
TGTGCCATCAGTGAGCGCTCAGACTATGGCTACACCTTC
CAISERSDYGYTF
>TRBV7-2|.|TRBD2|TRBJ2-5
TGTGCCAGCAGCGGTAGCGGGGGGGCGGCAGAGACCCAGTACTTC
CASSGSGGAAETQYF
>TRBV12-3/TRBV12-4|.|.|TRBJ1-1
TGTGCCAGCAGTTTTCAATGGACCACTGAAGCTTTCTTT
CASSFQWTTEAFF
>TRBV7-3|once|TRBD2|TRBJ2-5
TGTGCCAGCAGCTTACAGGGAGGGGAAGAGACCCAGTACTTC
CASSLQGGEETQYF
>TRBV29-1|.|TRBD1|TRBJ1-5
TGCAGCGTTTCGGGACAGTACAATCAGCCCCAGCATTTT
CSVSGQYNQPQHF
>TRBV2|once|TRBD2|TRBJ2-2
TGTGCCAGCAGTGACCTAGCGGGGGGGCCCGGGGAGCTGTTTTTT
CASSDLAGGPGELFF
>TRBV13|.|TRBD1|TRBJ2-7
TGTGCCAGCAGCCAACCGGGACAGGGATCCTACGAGCAGTACTTC
CASSQPGQGSYEQYF
>TRBV6-5|.|TRBD2|TRBJ2-7
TGTGCCAGTGGAGACCAAGCGGGGGCCCCCTACGAGCAGTACTTC
CASGDQAGAPYEQYF
>TRBV11-2|.|.|TRBJ1-1
TGTGCCAGCAGCTTAGAGGGTCAGGGTAACACTGAAGCTTTCTTT
CASSLEGQGNTEAFF
>TRBV11-1|once|TRBD1|TRBJ1-5
TGTGCCAGCAGCCTCGGGACAGGGCGTAGGGAGACCCAGCATTTT
CASSLGTGRRETQHF
>TRBV7-2|.|.|TRBJ1-3
TGTGCCAGCAGCTTAGTTGACAGCCCGAGCTCTGGAAACACCATATATTTT
CASSLVDSPSSGNTIYF
>TRBV19|.|.|TRBJ1-5
TGTGCCAGTAGTATAGCCCAGGGGTCGGGCCAGCCCCAGCATTTT
CASSIAQGSGQPQHF
>TRBV20-1|.|.|TRBJ2-5
TGCAGTGCTGACAGGGAGACCCAGTACTTC
CSADRETQYF
>TRBV5-1|once|TRBD1|TRBJ1-2
TGCGCCAGCAGCCTGGGACAGGGAGGGGCTAACTATGGCTACACCTTC
CASSLGQGGANYGYTF
>TRBV7-8|few|.|TRBJ1-2
TGTGCCAGCAGCTTAGCGAACAGCCAGGGATGGGGCTACACCTTC
CASSLANSQGWGYTF
>TRBV19|few|TRBD2|TRBJ2-1
TGTGCCAGTAGTATGGCTAGCGGCTCCTACAATGAGCAGTTCTTC
CASSMASGSYNEQFF
>TRBV6-5|.|.|TRBJ2-1
TGTGCCAGCCAAGAACGCTCCTACAATGAGCAGTTCTTC
CASQERSYNEQFF